The TCR beta chain under discussion was sequenced for a study of cytomegalovirus exposure and HLA in healthy donors. Method: immunoSEQ multiplex PCR; TCRdb's copy keeps in-frame clones and lacks some. The table has some 200,000 clones, roughly four fifths seen once; the top ten hold roughly 2.8%. V lost 0 bases, J lost 2 bases, and 8 bases stayed unmatched. This CDR3 comprises 17 residues. Germline values: CDR1 SGHRS, CDR2 YFSETQ. The TCR was taken from a woman aged 18-29 years in good health and CMV-seropositive. The chain links TRBV5-1 to TRBJ2-7, with TRBD2 identical over 10 bases. Specimen: PBMCs. The CDR3 region is CASSLDLLAGNPYEQYF. For the CDR3, the DNA is TGCGCCAGCAGCTTGGACCTACTAGCGGGGAATCCCTACGAGCAGTACTTC.